This T cell receptor (beta chain) appears in the sequencing data of a study of T cells in Graves' hyperthyroidism and ophthalmopathy. Findings and limits, study-wide: A model of 13 V-J features distinguished ophthalmopathy from stable hyperthyroidism. In blood, most of the thyroid clonotypes expanded above 0.001 were also present.

It was RNA transcripts that yielded the amplified TCR beta CDR3 regions. RT-PCR in the first round (using the HTBI primer set) targeted the TCR CDR3. TCRdb re-called the multiplex PCR reads with MiXCR, one entry per CDR3 protein. Found here are more than 500,000 distinct CDR3 sequences, about 16% of them singletons; the top ten hold about 29%. At least ten counts were recorded for this clonotype. Antigen: not known. The CDR3 is 18 amino acids. Trimming took 2 bases from V and 2 from J; bases not matched to a gene: 4. Germline loops: CDR1 SGHTS, CDR2 YDEGEE. The source is a woman in her twenties or thirties with Graves' ophthalmopathy. The sequenced sample was blood. The genes are TRBV5-8 and TRBJ2-1; 16 bases match TRBD2. The CDR3 is CASSFPGLAGGPYNEQFF. CDR3 DNA: TGTGCCAGCAGCTTTCCGGGACTAGCGGGAGGGCCCTACAATGAGCAGTTCTTC.